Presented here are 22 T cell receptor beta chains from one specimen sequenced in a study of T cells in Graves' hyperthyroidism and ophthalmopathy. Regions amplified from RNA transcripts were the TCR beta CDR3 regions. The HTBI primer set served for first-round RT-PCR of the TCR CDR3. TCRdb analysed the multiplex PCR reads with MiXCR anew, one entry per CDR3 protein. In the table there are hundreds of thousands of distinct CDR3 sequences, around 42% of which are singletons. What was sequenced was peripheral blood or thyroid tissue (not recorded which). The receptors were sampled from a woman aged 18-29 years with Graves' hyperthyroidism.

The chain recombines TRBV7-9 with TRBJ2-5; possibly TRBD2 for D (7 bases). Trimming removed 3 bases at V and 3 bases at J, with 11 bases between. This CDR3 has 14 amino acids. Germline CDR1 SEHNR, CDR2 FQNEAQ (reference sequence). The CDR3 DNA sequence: TGTGCCAGCAGCTTCGGGGGGCGGGAAGAGACCCAGTACTTC. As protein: CASSFGGREETQYF.

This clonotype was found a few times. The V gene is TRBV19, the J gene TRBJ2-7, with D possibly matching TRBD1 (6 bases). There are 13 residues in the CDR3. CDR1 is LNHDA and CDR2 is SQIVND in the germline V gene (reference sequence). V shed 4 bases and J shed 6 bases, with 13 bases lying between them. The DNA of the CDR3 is TGTGCCAGTAGTAACGACAGGATCGGCGAGCAGTACTTC. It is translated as CASSNDRIGEQYF.

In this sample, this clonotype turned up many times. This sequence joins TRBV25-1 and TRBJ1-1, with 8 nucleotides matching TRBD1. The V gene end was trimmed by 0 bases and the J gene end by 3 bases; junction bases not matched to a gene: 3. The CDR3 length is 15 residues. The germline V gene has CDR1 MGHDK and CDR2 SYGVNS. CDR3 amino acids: CASSEYGQGDTEAFF. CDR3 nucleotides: TGTGCCAGCAGTGAATACGGACAGGGAGACACTGAAGCTTTCTTT.

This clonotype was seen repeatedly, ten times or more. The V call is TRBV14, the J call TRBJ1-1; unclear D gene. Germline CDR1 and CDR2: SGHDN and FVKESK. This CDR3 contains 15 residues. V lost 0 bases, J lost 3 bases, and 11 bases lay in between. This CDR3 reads CASSQDLRVYTEAFF. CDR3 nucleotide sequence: TGTGCCAGCAGCCAAGATCTGAGGGTTTACACTGAAGCTTTCTTT.

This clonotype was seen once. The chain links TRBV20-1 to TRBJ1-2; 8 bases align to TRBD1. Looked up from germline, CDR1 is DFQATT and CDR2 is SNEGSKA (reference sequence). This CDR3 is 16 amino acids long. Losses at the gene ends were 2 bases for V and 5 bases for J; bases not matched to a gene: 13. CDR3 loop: CSARILRGPERYGYTF. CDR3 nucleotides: TGCAGTGCTAGAATCCTCAGGGGGCCGGAACGTTATGGCTACACCTTC.

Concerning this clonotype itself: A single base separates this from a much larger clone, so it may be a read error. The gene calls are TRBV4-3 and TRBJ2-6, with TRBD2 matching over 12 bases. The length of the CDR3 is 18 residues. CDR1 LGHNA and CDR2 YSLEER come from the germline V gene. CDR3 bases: TGCGCCAGCAGCCAAAAGGGACTAGCGGGCTCTGGGTCCAACGTCCTGACTTTC. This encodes CASSQKGLAGSGSNVLTF.

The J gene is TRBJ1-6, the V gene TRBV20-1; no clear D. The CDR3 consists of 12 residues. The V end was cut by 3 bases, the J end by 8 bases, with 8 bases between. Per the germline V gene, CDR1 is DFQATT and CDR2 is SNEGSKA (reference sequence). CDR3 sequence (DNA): TGCAGTGCTAGTAGGGCGGATTCACCCCTCCACTTT. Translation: CSASRADSPLHF.

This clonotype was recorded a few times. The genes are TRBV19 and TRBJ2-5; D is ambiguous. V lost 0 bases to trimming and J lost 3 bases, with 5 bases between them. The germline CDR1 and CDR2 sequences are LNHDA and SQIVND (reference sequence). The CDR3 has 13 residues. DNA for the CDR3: TGTGCCAGTAGTATAGACACGAAAGAGACCCAGTACTTC. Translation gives CASSIDTKETQYF.

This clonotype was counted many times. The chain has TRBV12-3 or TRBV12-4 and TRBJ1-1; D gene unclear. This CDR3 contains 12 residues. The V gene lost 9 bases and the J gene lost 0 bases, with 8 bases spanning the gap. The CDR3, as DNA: TGTGCCAGTAGAGGGATGAACACTGAAGCTTTCTTT. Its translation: CASRGMNTEAFF.

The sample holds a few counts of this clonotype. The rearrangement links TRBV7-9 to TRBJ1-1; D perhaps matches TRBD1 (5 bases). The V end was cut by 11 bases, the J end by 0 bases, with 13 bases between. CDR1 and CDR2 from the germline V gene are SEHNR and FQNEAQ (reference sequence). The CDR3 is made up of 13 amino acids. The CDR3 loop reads CAGGEGMNTEAFF. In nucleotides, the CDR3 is TGTGCCGGGGGGGAAGGGATGAACACTGAAGCTTTCTTT.

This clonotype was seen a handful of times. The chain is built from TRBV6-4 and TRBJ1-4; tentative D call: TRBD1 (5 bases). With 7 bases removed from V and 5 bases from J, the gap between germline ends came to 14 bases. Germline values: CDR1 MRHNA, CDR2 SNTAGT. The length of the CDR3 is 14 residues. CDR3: CASKRAGMNEKLFF. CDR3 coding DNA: TGTGCCAGCAAGAGGGCAGGGATGAATGAAAAACTGTTTTTT.

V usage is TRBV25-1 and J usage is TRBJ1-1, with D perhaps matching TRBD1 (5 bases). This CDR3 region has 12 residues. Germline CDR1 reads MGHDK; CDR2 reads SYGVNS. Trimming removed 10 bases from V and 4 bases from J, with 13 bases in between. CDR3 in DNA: TGTGCCACCCAAAGGGGATGCACTGAAGCTTTCTTT. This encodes CATQRGCTEAFF.

CDR3 amino acids: CASSFSTSGRQETQYF. The DNA of the CDR3 is TGTGCCAGCAGCTTCTCGACTAGCGGGAGGCAAGAGACCCAGTACTTC. V usage is TRBV9 and J usage is TRBJ2-5, with 13 bases identical to TRBD2. The ends lost 4 bases at V and 2 bases at J; junction bases unmatched: 5. Per the germline V gene, CDR1 is SGDLS and CDR2 is YYNGEE. This CDR3 has 16 residues.

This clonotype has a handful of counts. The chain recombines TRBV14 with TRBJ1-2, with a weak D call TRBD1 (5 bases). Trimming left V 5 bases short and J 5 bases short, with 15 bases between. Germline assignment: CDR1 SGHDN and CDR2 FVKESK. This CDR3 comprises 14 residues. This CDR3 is CASSLVGTEYGYTF. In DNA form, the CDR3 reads TGTGCCAGCAGCTTAGTGGGGACGGAGTATGGCTACACCTTC.

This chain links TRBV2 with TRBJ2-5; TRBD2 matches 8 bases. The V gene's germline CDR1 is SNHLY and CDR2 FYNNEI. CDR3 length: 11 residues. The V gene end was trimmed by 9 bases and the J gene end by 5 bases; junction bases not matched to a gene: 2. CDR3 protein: CARAGVETQYF. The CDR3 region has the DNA TGTGCCAGAGCGGGAGTTGAGACCCAGTACTTC.

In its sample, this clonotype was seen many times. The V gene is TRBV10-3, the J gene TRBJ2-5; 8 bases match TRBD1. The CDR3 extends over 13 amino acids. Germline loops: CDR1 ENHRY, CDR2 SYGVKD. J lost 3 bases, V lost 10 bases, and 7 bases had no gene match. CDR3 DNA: TGTGCCACTTCTTTGGACAGGGAAGAGACCCAGTACTTC. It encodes CATSLDREETQYF.

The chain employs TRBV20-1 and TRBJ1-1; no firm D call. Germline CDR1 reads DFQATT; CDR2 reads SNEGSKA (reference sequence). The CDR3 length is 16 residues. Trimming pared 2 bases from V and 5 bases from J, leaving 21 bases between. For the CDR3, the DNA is TGCAGTGCTAGACCGAGCGACGCGAGTAGAGGGACTGAAGCTTTCTTT. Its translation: CSARPSDASRGTEAFF.

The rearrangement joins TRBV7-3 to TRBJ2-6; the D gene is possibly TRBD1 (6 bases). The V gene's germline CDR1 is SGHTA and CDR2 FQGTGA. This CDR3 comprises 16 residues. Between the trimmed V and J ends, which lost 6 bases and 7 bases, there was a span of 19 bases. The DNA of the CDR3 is TGTGCCAGCAGGGACACTTGGGGGCGTGGAGCCAACGTCCTGACTTTC. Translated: CASRDTWGRGANVLTF. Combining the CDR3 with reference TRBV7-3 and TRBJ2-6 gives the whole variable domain GAGVSQTPSNKVTEKGKYVELRCDPISGHTALYWYRQSLGQGPEFLIYFQGTGAADDSGLPNDRFFAVRPEGSVSTLKIQRTERGDSAVYLCASRDTWGRGANVLTFGAGSRLTVL.

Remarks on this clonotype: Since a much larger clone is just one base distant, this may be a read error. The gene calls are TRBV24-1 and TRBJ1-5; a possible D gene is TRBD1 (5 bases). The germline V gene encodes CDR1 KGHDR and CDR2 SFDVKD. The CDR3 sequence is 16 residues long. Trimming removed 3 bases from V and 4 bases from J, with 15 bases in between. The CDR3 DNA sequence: TGTGCCACCAGTGATCCTCGTGGGGCGGGGAATCAGCCCCAGCATTTT. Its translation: CATSDPRGAGNQPQHF.

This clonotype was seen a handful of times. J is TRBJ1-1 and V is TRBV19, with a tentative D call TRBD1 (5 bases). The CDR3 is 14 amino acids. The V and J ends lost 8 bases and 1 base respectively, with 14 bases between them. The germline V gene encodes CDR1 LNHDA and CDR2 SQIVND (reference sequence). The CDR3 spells CASRNDRENTEAFF. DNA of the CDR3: TGTGCCAGTCGCAATGACAGAGAGAACACTGAAGCTTTCTTT.

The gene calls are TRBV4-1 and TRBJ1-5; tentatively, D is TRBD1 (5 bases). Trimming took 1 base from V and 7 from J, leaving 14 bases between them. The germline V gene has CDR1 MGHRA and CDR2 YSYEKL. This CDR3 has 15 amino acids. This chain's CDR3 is CASSQGQGLWQPQHF. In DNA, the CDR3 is TGCGCCAGCAGCCAAGGGCAGGGCCTCTGGCAGCCCCAGCATTTT.

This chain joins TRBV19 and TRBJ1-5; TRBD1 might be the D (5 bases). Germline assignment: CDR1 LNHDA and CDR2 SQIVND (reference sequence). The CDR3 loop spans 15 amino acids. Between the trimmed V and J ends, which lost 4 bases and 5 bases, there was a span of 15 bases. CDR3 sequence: CASSTGEGPYQPQHF. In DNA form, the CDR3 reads TGTGCCAGTAGTACGGGGGAGGGGCCTTATCAGCCCCAGCATTTT.